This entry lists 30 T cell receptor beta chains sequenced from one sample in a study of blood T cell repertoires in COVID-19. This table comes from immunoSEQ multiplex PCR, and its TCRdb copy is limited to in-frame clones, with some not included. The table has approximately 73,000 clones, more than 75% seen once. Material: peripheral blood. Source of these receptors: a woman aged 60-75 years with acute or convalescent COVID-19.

As DNA, the CDR3 is TGTGCCAGCAGCTTAGGGGGGACAGCCACAGATACGCAGTATTTT. Its protein product is CASSLGGTATDTQYF. The chain has TRBV7-6 and TRBJ2-3, with 7 bases lining up with TRBD1. Germline CDR1 is SGHVS and CDR2 is FNYEAQ. Trimming removed 1 base from V and 2 bases from J; junction bases left unmatched: 3. The CDR3 is 15 residues long. Full variable domain (outside the CDR3, taken from reference TRBV7-6 and TRBJ2-3): GAGVSQSPRYKVTKRGQDVALRCDPISGHVSLYWYRQALGQGPEFLTYFNYEAQQDKSGLPNDRFSAERPEGSISTLTIQRTEQRDSAMYRCASSLGGTATDTQYFGPGTRLTVL.

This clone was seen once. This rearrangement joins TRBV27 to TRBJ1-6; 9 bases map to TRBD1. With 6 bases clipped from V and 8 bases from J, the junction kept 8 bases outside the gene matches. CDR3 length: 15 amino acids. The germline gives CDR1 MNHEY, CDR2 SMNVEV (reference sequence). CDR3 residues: CASSMYRGRDSPLHF. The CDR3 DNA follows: TGTGCCAGCAGCATGTACAGGGGGCGCGATTCACCCCTCCACTTT.

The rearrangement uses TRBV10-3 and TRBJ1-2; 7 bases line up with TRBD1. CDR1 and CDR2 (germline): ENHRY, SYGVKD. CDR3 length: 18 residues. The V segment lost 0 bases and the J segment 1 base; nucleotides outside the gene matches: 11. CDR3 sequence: CAISESSNTGVNNYGYTF. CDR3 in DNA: TGTGCCATCAGTGAGTCGTCGAATACAGGGGTGAATAACTATGGCTACACCTTC.

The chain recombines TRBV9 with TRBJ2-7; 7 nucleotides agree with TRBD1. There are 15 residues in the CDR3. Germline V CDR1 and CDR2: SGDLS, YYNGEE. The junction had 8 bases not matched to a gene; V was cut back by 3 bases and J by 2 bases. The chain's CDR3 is CASSAGTDLPYEQYF. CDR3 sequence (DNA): TGTGCCAGCAGCGCTGGGACAGATCTCCCCTACGAGCAGTACTTC.

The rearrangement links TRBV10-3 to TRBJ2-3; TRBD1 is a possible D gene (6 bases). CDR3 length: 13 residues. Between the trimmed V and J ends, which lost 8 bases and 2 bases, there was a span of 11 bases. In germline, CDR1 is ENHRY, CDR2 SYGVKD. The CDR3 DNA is TGTGCCATCCTGGGGGCTGACACAGATACGCAGTATTTT. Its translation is CAILGADTDTQYF.

CDR3: CAGFSGGRYEQYF. In DNA form, the CDR3 reads TGTGCCGGATTTAGCGGGGGCCGCTACGAGCAGTACTTC. The chain has TRBV7-3 and TRBJ2-7; 9 bases agree with TRBD2. In germline, CDR1 is SGHTA, CDR2 FQGTGA. The CDR3 contains 13 residues. Germline trimming cut 11 bases from V and 3 bases from J; bases unmatched to any gene: 8.

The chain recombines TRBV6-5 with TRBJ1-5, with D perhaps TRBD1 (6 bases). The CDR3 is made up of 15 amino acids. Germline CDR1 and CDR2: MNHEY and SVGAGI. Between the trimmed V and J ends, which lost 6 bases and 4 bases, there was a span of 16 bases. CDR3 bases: TGTGCCAGCAGGCTCACGACAGGTCCTAATCAGCCCCAGCATTTT. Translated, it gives CASRLTTGPNQPQHF.

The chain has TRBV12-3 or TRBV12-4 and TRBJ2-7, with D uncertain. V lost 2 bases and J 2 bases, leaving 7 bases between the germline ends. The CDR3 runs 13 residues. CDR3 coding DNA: TGTGCCAGCAGTTTAAGCACAGCCTACGAGCAGTACTTC. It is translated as CASSLSTAYEQYF.

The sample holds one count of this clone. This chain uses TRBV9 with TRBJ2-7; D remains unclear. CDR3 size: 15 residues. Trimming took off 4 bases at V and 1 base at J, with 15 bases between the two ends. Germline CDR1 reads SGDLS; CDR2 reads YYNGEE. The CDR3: CASSPQVDVSYEQYF. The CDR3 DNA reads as TGTGCCAGCAGCCCTCAGGTAGACGTTTCCTACGAGCAGTACTTC. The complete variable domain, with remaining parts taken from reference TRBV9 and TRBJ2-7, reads DSGVTQTPKHLITATGQRVTLRCSPRSGDLSVYWYQQSLDQGLQFLIQYYNGEERAKGNILERFSAQQFPDLHSELNLSSLELGDSALYFCASSPQVDVSYEQYFGPGTRLTVT.

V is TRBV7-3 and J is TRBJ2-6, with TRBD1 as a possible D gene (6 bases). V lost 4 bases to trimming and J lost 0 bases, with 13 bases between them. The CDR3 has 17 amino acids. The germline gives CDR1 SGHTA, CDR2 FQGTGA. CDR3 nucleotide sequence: TGTGCCAGCAGCTCACAGGGAACGCCCTCTGGGGCCAACGTCCTGACTTTC. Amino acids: CASSSQGTPSGANVLTF.

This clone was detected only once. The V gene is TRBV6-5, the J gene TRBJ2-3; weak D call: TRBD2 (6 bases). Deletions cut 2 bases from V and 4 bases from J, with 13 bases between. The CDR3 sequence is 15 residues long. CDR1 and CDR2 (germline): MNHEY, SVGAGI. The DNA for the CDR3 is TGTGCCAGCAGTTACGGCCGGGAGCCCCCAGATACGCAGTATTTT. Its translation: CASSYGREPPDTQYF.

The CDR3, as DNA: TGTGCCAGCAGTTTATCCCCACGGGGGGGCAATCAGCCCCAGCATTTT. Translation: CASSLSPRGGNQPQHF. The rearrangement joins TRBV28 to TRBJ1-5; TRBD1 might be the D (5 bases). The CDR3 sequence is 16 residues long. Between the trimmed V and J ends, which lost 1 base and 2 bases, there was a span of 12 bases. Germline CDR1 MDHEN, CDR2 SYDVKM. The whole variable domain, remainder taken from reference TRBV28 and TRBJ1-5, is DVKVTQSSRYLVKRTGEKVFLECVQDMDHENMFWYRQDPGLGLRLIYFSYDVKMKEKGDIPEGYSVSREKKERFSLILESASTNQTSMYLCASSLSPRGGNQPQHFGDGTRLSIL.

The DNA for the CDR3 is TGTGCCAGCAGTTTGGGGACAGGGAGAGGCAATGAGCAGTTCTTC. Its protein product is CASSLGTGRGNEQFF. The chain uses TRBV27 and TRBJ2-1; 9 bases match TRBD1. The CDR3 covers 15 residues. Germline V gene data show CDR1 as MNHEY and CDR2 as SMNVEV (reference sequence). With 3 bases clipped from V and 6 bases from J, the junction kept 6 bases outside the gene matches.

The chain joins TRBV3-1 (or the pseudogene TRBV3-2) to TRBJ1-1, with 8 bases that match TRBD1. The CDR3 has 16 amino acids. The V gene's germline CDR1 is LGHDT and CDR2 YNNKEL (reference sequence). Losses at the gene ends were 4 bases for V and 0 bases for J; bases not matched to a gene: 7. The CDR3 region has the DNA TGTGCCAGCAGCCCCGGGGACAGGTCAATGAACACTGAAGCTTTCTTT. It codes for CASSPGDRSMNTEAFF.

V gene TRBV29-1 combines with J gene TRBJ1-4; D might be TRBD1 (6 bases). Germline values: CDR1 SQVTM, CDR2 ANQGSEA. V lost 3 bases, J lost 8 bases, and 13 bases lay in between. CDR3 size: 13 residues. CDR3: CSVEGGAGEKLFF. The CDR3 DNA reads TGCAGCGTTGAGGGGGGGGCAGGGGAAAAACTGTTTTTT. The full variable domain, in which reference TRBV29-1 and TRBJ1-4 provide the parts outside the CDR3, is SAVISQKPSRDICQRGTSLTIQCQVDSQVTMMFWYRQQPGQSLTLIATANQGSEATYESGFVIDKFPISRPNLTFSTLTVSNMSPEDSSIYLCSVEGGAGEKLFFGSGTQLSVL.

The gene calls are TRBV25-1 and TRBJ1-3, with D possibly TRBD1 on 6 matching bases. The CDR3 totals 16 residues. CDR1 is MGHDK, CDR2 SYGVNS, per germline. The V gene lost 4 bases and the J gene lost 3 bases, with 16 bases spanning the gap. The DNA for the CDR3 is TGTGCCAGCAGTGTAAGCGGGGGGCCTGGTGGAAACACCATATATTTT. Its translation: CASSVSGGPGGNTIYF.

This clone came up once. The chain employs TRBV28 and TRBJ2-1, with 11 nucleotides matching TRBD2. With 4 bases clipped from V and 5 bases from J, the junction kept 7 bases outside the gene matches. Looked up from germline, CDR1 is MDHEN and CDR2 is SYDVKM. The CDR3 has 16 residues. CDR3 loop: CASSYDGTSGHNEQFF. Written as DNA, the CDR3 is TGTGCCAGCAGTTATGACGGGACTAGCGGCCACAATGAGCAGTTCTTC.

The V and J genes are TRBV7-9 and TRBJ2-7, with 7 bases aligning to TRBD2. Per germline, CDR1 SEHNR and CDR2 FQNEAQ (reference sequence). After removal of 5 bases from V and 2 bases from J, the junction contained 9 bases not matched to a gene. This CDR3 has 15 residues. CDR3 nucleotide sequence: TGTGCCAGCAGCCTTAGCGGGCCTTCTACCTACGAGCAGTACTTC. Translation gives CASSLSGPSTYEQYF.

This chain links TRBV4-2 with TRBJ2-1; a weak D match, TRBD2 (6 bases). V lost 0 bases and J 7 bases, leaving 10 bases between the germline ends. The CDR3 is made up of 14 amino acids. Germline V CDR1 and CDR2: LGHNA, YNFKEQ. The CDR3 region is CASSQEEGFNEQFF. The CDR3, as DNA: TGTGCCAGCAGCCAAGAGGAGGGGTTTAATGAGCAGTTCTTC.

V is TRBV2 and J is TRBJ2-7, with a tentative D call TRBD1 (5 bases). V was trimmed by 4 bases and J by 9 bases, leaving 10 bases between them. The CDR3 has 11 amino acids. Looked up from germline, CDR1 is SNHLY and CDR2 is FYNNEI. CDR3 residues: CASSAGAGQYF. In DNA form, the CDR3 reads TGTGCCAGCAGTGCTGGGGCCGGGCAGTACTTC. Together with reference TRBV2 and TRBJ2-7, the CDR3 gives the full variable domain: EPEVTQTPSHQVTQMGQEVILRCVPISNHLYFYWYRQILGQKVEFLVSFYNNEISEKSEIFDDQFSVERPDGSNFTLKIRSTKLEDSAMYFCASSAGAGQYFGPGTRLTVT.

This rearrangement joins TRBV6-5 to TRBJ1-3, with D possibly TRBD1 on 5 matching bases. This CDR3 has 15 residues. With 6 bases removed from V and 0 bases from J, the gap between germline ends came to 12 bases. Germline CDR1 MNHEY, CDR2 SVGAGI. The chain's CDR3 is CASSGQGHSGNTIYF. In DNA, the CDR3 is TGTGCCAGCAGCGGCCAGGGCCACTCTGGAAACACCATATATTTT.

The CDR3 DNA follows: TGTGCCAGCGCCGGAAGCGGCTACTATGGCTACACCTTC. It codes for CASAGSGYYGYTF. This sequence joins TRBV11-2 and TRBJ1-2, with D unresolved. Germline V gene lookup returns CDR1 SGHAT and CDR2 FQNNGV. Trimming stripped 8 bases from V and 3 bases from J, with 13 bases between. The CDR3 sequence is 13 residues long.

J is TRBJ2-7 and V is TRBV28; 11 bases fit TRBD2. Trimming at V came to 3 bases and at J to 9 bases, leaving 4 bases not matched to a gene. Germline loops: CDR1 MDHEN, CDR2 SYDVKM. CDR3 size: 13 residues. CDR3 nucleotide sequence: TGTGCCAGCAGTTTCCTAGCGGGAGGCGCGCAGTACTTC. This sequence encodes CASSFLAGGAQYF.

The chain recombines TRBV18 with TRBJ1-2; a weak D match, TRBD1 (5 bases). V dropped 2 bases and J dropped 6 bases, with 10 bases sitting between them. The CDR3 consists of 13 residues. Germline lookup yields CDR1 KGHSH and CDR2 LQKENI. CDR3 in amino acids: CASSPGTRHGYTF. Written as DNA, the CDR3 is TGTGCCAGCTCACCAGGGACTAGACATGGCTACACCTTC.

The CDR3 region has the DNA TGTGCCAGCAGCCCCTCGACTAGCGGGACCTACAATGAGCAGTTCTTC. Its protein product is CASSPSTSGTYNEQFF. V and J are TRBV3-1 (or the pseudogene TRBV3-2) and TRBJ2-1; 11 nucleotides align to TRBD2. Germline V gene sequence: CDR1 LGHDT, CDR2 YNNKEL (reference sequence). The CDR3 has 16 amino acids. V shed 4 bases, J shed 2 bases, and the junction held 4 bases outside the gene matches.

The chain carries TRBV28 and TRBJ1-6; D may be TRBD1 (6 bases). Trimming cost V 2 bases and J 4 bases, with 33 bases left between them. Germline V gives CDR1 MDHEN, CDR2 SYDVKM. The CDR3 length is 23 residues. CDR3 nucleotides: TGTGCCAGCAGTTTAAATCAGGGGTCGGACTCCCAAATATATTCAAAATATAATTCACCCCTCCACTTT. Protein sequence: CASSLNQGSDSQIYSKYNSPLHF. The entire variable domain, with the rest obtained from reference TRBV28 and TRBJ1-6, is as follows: DVKVTQSSRYLVKRTGEKVFLECVQDMDHENMFWYRQDPGLGLRLIYFSYDVKMKEKGDIPEGYSVSREKKERFSLILESASTNQTSMYLCASSLNQGSDSQIYSKYNSPLHFGNGTRLTVT.

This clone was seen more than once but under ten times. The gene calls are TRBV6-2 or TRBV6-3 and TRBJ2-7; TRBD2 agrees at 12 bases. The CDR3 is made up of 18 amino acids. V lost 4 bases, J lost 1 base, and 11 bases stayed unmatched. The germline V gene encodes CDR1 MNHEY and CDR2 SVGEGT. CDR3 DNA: TGTGCCAGCAGTTCCCCTCTAGCGGGAGGGCCCGGGTCCTACGAGCAGTACTTC. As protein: CASSSPLAGGPGSYEQYF.

This chain's CDR3 is CSVRRTGVEGEQFF. In DNA, the CDR3 is TGCAGCGTCAGAAGGACAGGGGTAGAGGGTGAGCAGTTCTTC. The rearrangement links TRBV29-1 to TRBJ2-1, with 9 bases fitting TRBD1. Trimming at V came to 6 bases and at J to 9 bases, leaving 12 bases not matched to a gene. This CDR3 contains 14 residues. CDR1 and CDR2 from the germline V gene are SQVTM and ANQGSEA.

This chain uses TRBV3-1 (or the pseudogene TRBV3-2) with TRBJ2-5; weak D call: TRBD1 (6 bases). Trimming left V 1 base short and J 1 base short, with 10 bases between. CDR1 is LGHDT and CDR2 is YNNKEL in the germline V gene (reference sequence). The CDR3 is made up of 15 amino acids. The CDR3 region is CASSQALQGQETQYF. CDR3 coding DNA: TGTGCCAGCAGCCAAGCACTACAGGGCCAAGAGACCCAGTACTTC.

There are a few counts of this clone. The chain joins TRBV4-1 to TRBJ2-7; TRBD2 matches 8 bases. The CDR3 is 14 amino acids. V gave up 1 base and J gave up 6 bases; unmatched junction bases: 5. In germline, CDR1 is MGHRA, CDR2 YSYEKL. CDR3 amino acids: CASSQVSGASEQYF. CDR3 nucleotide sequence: TGCGCCAGCAGCCAAGTTAGCGGGGCGAGCGAGCAGTACTTC.